The clone carrying this TCR beta chain showed up just a few times. This table comes from immunoSEQ multiplex PCR, and its TCRdb copy is limited to in-frame clones, with some not included. The table has more than 90,000 clones, about 95% seen once. Germline assignment: CDR1 LGHNT and CDR2 FRNRAP. Losses at the gene ends were 5 bases for V and 5 bases for J; bases not matched to a gene: 4. CDR3 length: 14 residues. The data were taken from a study of technical replicates of blood from a handful of donors. The origin of this receptor is a human donor in good health. V and J are TRBV12-5 and TRBJ2-3, with TRBD1 matching over 10 bases. The specimen sequenced was T cells isolated from PBMCs. The CDR3 DNA sequence: TGTGCTAGTGGTCCCGGACAGGGGGGAGATACGCAGTATTTT. It codes for CASGPGQGGDTQYF.